This T cell receptor beta chain was sequenced in a study of blood T cell repertoires in COVID-19. Study details: COVID-19 samples, acute and convalescent, were from the United States, Italy and Spain. Sample material is recorded as cDNA or gDNA derived from T cells, B-cell-depleted T cells, or PBMCs.

As processed by the authors: Amplification with reference gene primers provided the estimates of nucleated cell counts. Sequenced by immunoSEQ multiplex PCR; TCRdb stores in-frame clones only, minus some. V, J and clone size reflect that table, while D and trimming were determined from the DNA. The sample holds about 160,000 clones, 85% seen once. Only one count was recorded for this clone. Trimming stripped 7 bases from V and 8 bases from J, with 20 bases between. Germline V gene lookup returns CDR1 SNHLY and CDR2 FYNNEI. This CDR3 spans 14 amino acids. Sample: peripheral blood. The chain employs TRBV2 and TRBJ1-2, with D tentatively TRBD1 (5 bases). The receptor was derived from a human donor with acute or convalescent COVID-19. The donor label of this sample is uncertain. CDR3: CASTREGSQGGYTF. CDR3 bases: TGTGCCAGCACCCGGGAGGGGTCCCAAGGAGGCTACACCTTC. The full variable domain, its missing parts supplied by reference TRBV2 and TRBJ1-2, is EPEVTQTPSHQVTQMGQEVILRCVPISNHLYFYWYRQILGQKVEFLVSFYNNEISEKSEIFDDQFSVERPDGSNFTLKIRSTKLEDSAMYFCASTREGSQGGYTFGSGTRLTVV.